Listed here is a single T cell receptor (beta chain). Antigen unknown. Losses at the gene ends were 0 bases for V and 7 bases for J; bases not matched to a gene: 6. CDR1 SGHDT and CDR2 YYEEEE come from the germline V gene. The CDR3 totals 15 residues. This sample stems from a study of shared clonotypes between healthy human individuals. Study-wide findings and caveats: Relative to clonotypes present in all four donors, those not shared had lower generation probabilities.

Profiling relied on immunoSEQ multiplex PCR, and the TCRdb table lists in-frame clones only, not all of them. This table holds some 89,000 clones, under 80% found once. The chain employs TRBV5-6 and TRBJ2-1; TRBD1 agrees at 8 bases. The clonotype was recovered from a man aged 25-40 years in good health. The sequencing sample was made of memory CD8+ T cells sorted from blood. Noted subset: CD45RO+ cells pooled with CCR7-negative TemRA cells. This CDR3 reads CASSLGAGGYNEQFF. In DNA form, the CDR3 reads TGTGCCAGCAGCTTGGGGGCAGGGGGCTATAATGAGCAGTTCTTC.